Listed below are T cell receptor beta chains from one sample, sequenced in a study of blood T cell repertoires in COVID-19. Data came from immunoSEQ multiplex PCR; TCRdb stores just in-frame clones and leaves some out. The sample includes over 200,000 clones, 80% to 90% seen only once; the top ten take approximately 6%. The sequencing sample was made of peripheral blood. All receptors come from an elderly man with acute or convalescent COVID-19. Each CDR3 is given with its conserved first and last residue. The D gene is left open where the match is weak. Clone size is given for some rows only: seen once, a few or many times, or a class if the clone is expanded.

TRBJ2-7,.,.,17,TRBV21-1,TGTGCCAGCAGCAAAGTAGCAGCCGGCGGAAGCGTTTACGAGCAGTACTTC,CASSKVAAGGSVYEQYF
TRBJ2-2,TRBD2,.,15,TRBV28,TGTGCCAGCAAGACCGGGACTAGCGGCACCGGGGAGCTGTTTTTT,CASKTGTSGTGELFF
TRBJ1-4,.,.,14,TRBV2,TGTGCCAGCACCCCTCCGGGTGTTGGGGAAAAACTGTTTTTT,CASTPPGVGEKLFF
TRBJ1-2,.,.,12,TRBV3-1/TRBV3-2,TGTGCCAGCAGCCCCGGGAGATATGGCTACACCTTC,CASSPGRYGYTF
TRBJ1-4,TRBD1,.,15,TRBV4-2,TGTGCCAGCAGCCAAGGGGACAGGGGGGATGAAAAACTGTTTTTT,CASSQGDRGDEKLFF
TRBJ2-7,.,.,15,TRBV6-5,TGTGCCAGCCGGGAGCTTCTATTGGGCTCCTACGAGCAGTACTTC,CASRELLLGSYEQYF
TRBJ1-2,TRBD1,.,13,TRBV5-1,TGCGCCAGCAGCTTCGGGACAGGGGGCGCGCACACCTTC,CASSFGTGGAHTF
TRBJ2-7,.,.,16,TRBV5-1,TGCGCCAGCAGCTTGGAATGGGGCCGCATGATCTACGAGCAGTACTTC,CASSLEWGRMIYEQYF
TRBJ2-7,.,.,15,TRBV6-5,TGTGCCAGCAGTTACTCGAGGTCGGGATCCTACGAGCAGTACTTC,CASSYSRSGSYEQYF
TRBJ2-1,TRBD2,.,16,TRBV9,TGTGCCAGCAGCCTAGGGGAGGGAGGGTTCTACAATGAGCAGTTCTTC,CASSLGEGGFYNEQFF
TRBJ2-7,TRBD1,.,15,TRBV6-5,TGTGCCAGCAGTCGGGGACAGGGGGCTGCCTACGAGCAGTACTTC,CASSRGQGAAYEQYF
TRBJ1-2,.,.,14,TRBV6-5,TGTGCCAGCAGTTGGGGCGCCGCTAACTATGGCTACACCTTC,CASSWGAANYGYTF
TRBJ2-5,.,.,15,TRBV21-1,TGTGCCAGCAGCAAAGTGGCGGGACGGCAAGAGACCCAGTACTTC,CASSKVAGRQETQYF
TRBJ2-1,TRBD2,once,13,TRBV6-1,TGTGCCAGCAGTGAAGACGGGAGGGCCCAGCGGTTCTTC,CASSEDGRAQRFF
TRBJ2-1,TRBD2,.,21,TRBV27,TGTGCCAGCAGTTTATCTCGCCGGACTAGCGGCTACCTAAGCTCCTACAATGAGCAGTTCTTC,CASSLSRRTSGYLSSYNEQFF
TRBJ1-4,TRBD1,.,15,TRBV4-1,TGCGCCAGCAGCCAGGACGGGACAGGGCGGGAAAAACTGTTTTTT,CASSQDGTGREKLFF
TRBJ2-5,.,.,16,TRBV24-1,TGTGCCACCAGTGATCCCAATCCTGACAGTCAAGAGACCCAGTACTTC,CATSDPNPDSQETQYF
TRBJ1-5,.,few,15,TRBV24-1,TGTGCCACCAGTGATCCACAGGGAGTGGATCAGCCCCAGCATTTT,CATSDPQGVDQPQHF
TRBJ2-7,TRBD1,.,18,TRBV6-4,TGTGCCAGTCCTTCGGGACAGGGGGCAGTGGGGAAGTCCTACGAGCAGTACTTC,CASPSGQGAVGKSYEQYF
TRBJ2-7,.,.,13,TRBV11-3,TGTGCCAGCAGCTTAGACAGGGTGGGCGAGCAGTACTTC,CASSLDRVGEQYF
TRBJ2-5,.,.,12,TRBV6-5,TGTGCCAGCAGCCAAAACACGGGGACCCAGTACTTC,CASSQNTGTQYF
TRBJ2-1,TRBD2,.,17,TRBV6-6,TGTGCCAGCAGTCGGAAGGGAGGGACTAGCGGTTTAAATGAGCAGTTCTTC,CASSRKGGTSGLNEQFF
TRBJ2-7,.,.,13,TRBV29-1,TGCAGCGCTGTCTACGCGGGGTATTACGAGCAGTACTTC,CSAVYAGYYEQYF
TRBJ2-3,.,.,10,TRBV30,TGTGCCGGCCATTATGATACGCAGTATTTT,CAGHYDTQYF
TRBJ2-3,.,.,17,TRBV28,TGTGCCAGCAGTTCCTCACCTCCAGGTGTTGTTTTAGATACGCAGTATTTT,CASSSSPPGVVLDTQYF
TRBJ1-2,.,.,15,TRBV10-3,TGTGCCATCAGTGAGTCGGAGGGGCAGGGCAGTGGCTACACCTTC,CAISESEGQGSGYTF
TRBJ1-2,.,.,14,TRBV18,TGTGCCAGCTCAGATAACGGTTTTTTCTATGGCTACACCTTC,CASSDNGFFYGYTF
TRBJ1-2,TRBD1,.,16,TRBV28,TGTGCCAGCAGTTTACCACGGACAGGGCCCCTCTATGGCTACACCTTC,CASSLPRTGPLYGYTF
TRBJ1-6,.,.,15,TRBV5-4,TGTGCCAGCAGCTTGACAGGGTTCAGTAATTCACCCCTCCACTTT,CASSLTGFSNSPLHF
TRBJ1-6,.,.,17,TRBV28,TGTGCCAGCAGTTTCGGTATCCCGAGCTCCTATAATTCACCCCTCCACTTT,CASSFGIPSSYNSPLHF
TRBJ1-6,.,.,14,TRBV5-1,TGCGCCAGCAGCTTGGACAGGGAGAATTCACCCCTCCACTTT,CASSLDRENSPLHF
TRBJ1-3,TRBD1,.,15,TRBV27,TGTGCCAGCAGTACACGACAGGGAGGCCGCAGCACCATATATTTT,CASSTRQGGRSTIYF
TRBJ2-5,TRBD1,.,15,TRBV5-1,TGCGCCAGCAGCTTGCGAGGGACAGGGACAGAGACCCAGTACTTC,CASSLRGTGTETQYF
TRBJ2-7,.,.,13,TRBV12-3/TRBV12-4,TGTGCCAGCAGTTTAGGACTGGCCTACGAGCAGTACTTC,CASSLGLAYEQYF
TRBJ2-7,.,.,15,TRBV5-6,TGTGCCAGCAGCTTGGTACAGGGAATAATTTACGAGCAGTACTTC,CASSLVQGIIYEQYF
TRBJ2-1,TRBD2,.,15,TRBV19,TGTGCCAGTAGTATAGCTAGCGGGGCCTACAATGAGCAGTTCTTC,CASSIASGAYNEQFF
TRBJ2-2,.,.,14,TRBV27,TGTGCCAGCAGCGGTCTAGCCGGAACCGGGGAGCTGTTTTTT,CASSGLAGTGELFF
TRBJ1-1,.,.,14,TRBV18,TGTGCCAGCTCACGGGAGGGAGTGAGCACTGAAGCTTTCTTT,CASSREGVSTEAFF
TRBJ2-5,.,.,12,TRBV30,TGTGCCTGGAGTGTATCTAGTCTGACCCAGTACTTC,CAWSVSSLTQYF
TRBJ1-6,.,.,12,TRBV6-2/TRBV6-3,TGTGCCAGCAGCGACAGTGGATCGCCCCTCCACTTT,CASSDSGSPLHF
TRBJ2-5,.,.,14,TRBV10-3,TGTGCCATCAGTGATACAGGGCCTCGAGAGACCCAGTACTTC,CAISDTGPRETQYF
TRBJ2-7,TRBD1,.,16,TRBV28,TGTGCCAGCAGTTGGTCTACTTCGGCAGGGGGCTACGAGCAGTACTTC,CASSWSTSAGGYEQYF
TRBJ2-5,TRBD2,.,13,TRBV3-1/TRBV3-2,TGTGCCAGCAGATCCCTAGCGGAAGAGACCCAGTACTTC,CASRSLAEETQYF